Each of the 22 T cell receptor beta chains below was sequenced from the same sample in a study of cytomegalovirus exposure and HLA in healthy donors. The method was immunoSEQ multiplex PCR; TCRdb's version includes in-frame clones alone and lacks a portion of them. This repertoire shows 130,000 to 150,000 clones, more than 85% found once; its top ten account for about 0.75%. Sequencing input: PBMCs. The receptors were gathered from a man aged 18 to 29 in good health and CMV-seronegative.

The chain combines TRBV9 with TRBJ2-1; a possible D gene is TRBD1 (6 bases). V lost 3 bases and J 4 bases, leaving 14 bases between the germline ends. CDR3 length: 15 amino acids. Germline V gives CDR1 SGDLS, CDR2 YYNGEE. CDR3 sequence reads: CASSATGPRYNEQFF. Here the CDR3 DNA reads TGTGCCAGCAGCGCGACAGGCCCTAGGTACAATGAGCAGTTCTTC. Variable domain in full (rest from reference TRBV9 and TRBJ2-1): DSGVTQTPKHLITATGQRVTLRCSPRSGDLSVYWYQQSLDQGLQFLIQYYNGEERAKGNILERFSAQQFPDLHSELNLSSLELGDSALYFCASSATGPRYNEQFFGPGTRLTVL.

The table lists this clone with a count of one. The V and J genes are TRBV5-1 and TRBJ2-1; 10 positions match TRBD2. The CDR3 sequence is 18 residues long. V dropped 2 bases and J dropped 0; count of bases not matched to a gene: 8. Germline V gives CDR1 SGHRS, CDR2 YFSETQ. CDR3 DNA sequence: TGCGCCAGCAGCTTTAGGTTAGCGGGGGGAGACTCCTACAATGAGCAGTTCTTC. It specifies CASSFRLAGGDSYNEQFF.

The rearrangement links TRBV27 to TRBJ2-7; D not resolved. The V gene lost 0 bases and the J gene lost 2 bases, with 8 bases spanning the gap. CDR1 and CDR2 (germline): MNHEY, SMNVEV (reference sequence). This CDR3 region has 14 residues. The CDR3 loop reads CASSLSSQAYEQYF. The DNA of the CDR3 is TGTGCCAGCAGTTTATCGTCGCAGGCCTACGAGCAGTACTTC.

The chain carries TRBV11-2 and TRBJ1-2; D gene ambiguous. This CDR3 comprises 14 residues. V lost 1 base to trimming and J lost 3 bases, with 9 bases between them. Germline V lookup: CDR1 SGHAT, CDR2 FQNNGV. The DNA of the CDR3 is TGTGCCAGCAGCTTAGGACATCGCGACTATGGCTACACCTTC. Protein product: CASSLGHRDYGYTF.

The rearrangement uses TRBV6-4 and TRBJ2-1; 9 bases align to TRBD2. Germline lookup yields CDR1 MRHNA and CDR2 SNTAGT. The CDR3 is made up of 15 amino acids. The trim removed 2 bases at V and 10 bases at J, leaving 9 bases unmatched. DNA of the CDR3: TGTGCCAGCAGTGACGGGGAGCGGGGGGTCCGGGAGCAGTTCTTC. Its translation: CASSDGERGVREQFF.

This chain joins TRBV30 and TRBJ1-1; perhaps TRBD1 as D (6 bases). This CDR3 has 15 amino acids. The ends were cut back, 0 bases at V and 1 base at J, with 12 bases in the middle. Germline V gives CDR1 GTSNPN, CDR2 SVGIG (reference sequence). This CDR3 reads CAWSVDAGANTEAFF. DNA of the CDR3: TGTGCCTGGAGTGTAGACGCAGGGGCGAACACTGAAGCTTTCTTT.

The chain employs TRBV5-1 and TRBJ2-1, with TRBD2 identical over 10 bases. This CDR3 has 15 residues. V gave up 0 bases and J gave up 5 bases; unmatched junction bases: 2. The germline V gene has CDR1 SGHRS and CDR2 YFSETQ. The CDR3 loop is CASSLASGGNNEQFF. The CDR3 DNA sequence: TGCGCCAGCAGCTTGGCTAGCGGGGGAAACAATGAGCAGTTCTTC.

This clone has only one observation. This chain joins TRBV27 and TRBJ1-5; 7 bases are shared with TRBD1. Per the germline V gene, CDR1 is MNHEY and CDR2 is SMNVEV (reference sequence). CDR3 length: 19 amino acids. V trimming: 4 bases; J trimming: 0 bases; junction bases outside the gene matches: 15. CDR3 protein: CASSSSWGRGIGSNQPQHF. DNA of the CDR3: TGTGCCAGCAGTTCGTCTTGGGGCAGGGGGATCGGTAGCAATCAGCCCCAGCATTTT.

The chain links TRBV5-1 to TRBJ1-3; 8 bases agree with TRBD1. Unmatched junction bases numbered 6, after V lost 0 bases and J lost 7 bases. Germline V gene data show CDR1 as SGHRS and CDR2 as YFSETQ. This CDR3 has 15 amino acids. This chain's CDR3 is CASSLDGTGWNTIYF. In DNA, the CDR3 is TGCGCCAGCAGCTTGGACGGGACAGGCTGGAACACCATATATTTT.

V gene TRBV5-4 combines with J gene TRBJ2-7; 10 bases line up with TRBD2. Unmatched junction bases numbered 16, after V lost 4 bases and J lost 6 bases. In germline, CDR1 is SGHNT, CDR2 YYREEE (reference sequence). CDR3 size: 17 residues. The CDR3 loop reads CASSTKLSGGVLVEQYF. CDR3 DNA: TGTGCCAGCAGCACTAAACTGAGCGGGGGGGTGCTTGTCGAGCAGTACTTC.

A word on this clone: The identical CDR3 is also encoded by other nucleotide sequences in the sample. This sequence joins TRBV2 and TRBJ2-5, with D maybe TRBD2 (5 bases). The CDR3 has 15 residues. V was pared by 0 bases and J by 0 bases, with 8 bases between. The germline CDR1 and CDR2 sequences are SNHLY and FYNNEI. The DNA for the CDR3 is TGTGCCAGCAGTGAAGCCGGGGTAAACCAAGAGACCCAGTACTTC. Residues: CASSEAGVNQETQYF.

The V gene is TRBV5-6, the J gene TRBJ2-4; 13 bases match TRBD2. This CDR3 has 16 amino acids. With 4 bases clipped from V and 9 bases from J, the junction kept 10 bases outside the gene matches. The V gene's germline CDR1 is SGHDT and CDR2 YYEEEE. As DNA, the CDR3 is TGTGCCAGCAGCCCCCAACTAGCGGGAGGGCAAGGCATTCAGTACTTC. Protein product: CASSPQLAGGQGIQYF.

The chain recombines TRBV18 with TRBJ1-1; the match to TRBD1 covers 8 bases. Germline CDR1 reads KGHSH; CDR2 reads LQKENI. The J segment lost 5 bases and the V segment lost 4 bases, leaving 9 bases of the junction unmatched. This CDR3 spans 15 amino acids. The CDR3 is CASSRTGGTTTEAFF. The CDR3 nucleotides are TGTGCCAGCTCACGAACAGGGGGGACGACGACTGAAGCTTTCTTT.

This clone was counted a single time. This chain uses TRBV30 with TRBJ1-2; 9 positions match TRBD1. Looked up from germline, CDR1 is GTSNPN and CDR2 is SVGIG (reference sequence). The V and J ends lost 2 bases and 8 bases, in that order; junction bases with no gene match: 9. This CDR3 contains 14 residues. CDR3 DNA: TGTGCCTGGAGTACCCCGGGACAGGGAGTCGGCTACACCTTC. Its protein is CAWSTPGQGVGYTF. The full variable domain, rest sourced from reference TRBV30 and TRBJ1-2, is SQTIHQWPATLVQPVGSPLSLECTVEGTSNPNLYWYRQAAGRGLQLLFYSVGIGQISSEVPQNLSASRPQDRQFILSSKKLLLSDSGFYLCAWSTPGQGVGYTFGSGTRLTVV.

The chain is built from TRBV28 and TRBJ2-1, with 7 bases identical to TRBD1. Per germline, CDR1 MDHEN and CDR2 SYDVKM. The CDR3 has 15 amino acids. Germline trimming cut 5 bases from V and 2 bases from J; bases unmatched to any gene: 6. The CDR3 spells CASSGQDHPYNEQFF. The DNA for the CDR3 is TGTGCCAGCAGTGGACAGGACCACCCCTACAATGAGCAGTTCTTC.

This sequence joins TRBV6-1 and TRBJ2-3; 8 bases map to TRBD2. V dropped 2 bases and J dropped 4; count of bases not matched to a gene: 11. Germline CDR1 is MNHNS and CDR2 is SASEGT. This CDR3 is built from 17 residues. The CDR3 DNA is TGTGCCAGCAGTGAAACCCCGAGCGGGAGAGCCCCAGATACGCAGTATTTT. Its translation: CASSETPSGRAPDTQYF.

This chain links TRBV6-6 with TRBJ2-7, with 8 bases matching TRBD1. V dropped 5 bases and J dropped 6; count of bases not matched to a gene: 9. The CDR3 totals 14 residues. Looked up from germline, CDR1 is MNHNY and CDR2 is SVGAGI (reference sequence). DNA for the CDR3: TGTGCCAGCAGTCCACTAAGAGACAGGGGCGAGCAGTACTTC. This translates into CASSPLRDRGEQYF.

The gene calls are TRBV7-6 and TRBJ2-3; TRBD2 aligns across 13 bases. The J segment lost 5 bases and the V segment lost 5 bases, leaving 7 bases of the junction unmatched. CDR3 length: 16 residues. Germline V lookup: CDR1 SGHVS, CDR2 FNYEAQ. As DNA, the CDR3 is TGTGCCAGCAGCACACTAGCGGGAGGGCCAGTAGATACGCAGTATTTT. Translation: CASSTLAGGPVDTQYF.

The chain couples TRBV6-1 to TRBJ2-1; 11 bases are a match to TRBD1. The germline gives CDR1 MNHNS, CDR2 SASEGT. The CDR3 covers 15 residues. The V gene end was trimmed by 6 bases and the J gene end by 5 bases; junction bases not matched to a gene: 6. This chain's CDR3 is CASSGDRGINNEQFF. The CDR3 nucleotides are TGTGCCAGCAGCGGGGACAGGGGGATCAACAATGAGCAGTTCTTC.

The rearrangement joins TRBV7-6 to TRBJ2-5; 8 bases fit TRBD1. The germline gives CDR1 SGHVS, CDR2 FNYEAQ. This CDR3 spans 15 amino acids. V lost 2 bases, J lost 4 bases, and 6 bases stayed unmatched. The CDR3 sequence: CASSLFRTGRETQYF. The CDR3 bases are TGTGCCAGCAGCTTATTTCGGACAGGGCGAGAGACCCAGTACTTC.

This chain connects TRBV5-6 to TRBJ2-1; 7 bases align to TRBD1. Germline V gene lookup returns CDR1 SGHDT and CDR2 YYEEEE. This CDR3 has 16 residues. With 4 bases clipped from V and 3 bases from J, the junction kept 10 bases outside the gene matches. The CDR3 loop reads CASSPRGGLYYNEQFF. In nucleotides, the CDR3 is TGTGCCAGCAGCCCCCGAGGGGGCCTCTACTACAATGAGCAGTTCTTC.

The CDR3 reads CASSQAGVNTGELFF. The CDR3 bases are TGTGCCAGTAGTCAAGCGGGAGTTAACACCGGGGAGCTGTTTTTT. The chain joins TRBV19 to TRBJ2-2; TRBD2 matches 8 bases. There are 15 residues in the CDR3. The V segment lost 5 bases and the J segment 2 bases; nucleotides outside the gene matches: 4. Germline loops: CDR1 LNHDA, CDR2 SQIVND (reference sequence).